This T cell receptor beta chain was sequenced for a study of CD8 T cells in Susac syndrome. After extraction with the RNeasy kit, 0.5 to 1 ug of the RNA was reverse transcribed using random hexamers. MiXCR, run by TCRdb on the immunoSEQ multiplex PCR reads, gives a single entry per CDR3 protein. The sample has about 200,000 distinct CDR3 sequences; approximately 93% are singletons. Sequencing targeted TCR beta in blood CD8+ and CD4+ T cells. The clonotype was recovered from a human donor in good health. What was sequenced was CD4+ T cells from PBMCs.

DNA of the CDR3: TGCAGTGCTCGACCCCGGCGCTCCTACAATGAGCAGTTCTTC. This gives the protein CSARPRRSYNEQFF. V usage is TRBV20-1 and J usage is TRBJ2-1; D remains unclear. The CDR3 has 14 residues. Germline assignment: CDR1 DFQATT and CDR2 SNEGSKA (reference sequence). Trimming removed 5 bases from V and 0 bases from J, with 11 bases in between.